This T cell receptor (beta chain) was observed in a study of cytomegalovirus exposure and HLA in healthy donors. The CDR3 covers 15 residues. V lost 4 bases and J 6 bases, leaving 14 bases between the germline ends. From germline, CDR1 is SGHKS and CDR2 YYEKEE (reference sequence). Findings and limits, study-wide: Whilst most TCR sequences proved rare, a subset of public TCRs occurred across many donors. Cytomegalovirus association was listed for about 170 TCR beta chains. Later, an analysis found that TCR clusters from the first cohort tended to co-occur in the 120 validation repertoires. In vitro, a few CMV-associated chains proved specific for CMV antigens.

Note on this clone: The antigen is undetermined.

Sequencing used immunoSEQ multiplex PCR; TCRdb keeps in-frame clones, though not all of them. The data contain 130,000 or so clones, just under 90% of them seen just once; the ten biggest clones take up about 3%. The TCR sequence derives from a man aged 25-45 years in good health and CMV-seronegative. Sequencing used PBMCs. J is TRBJ1-6 and V is TRBV5-5; no definite D call. CDR3 amino acids: CASSLPGPLNSPLHF. CDR3 in DNA: TGTGCCAGCAGCCTGCCGGGTCCTCTTAATTCACCCCTCCACTTT. Full variable domain (rest looked up from reference TRBV5-5 and TRBJ1-6): DAGVTQSPTHLIKTRGQQVTLRCSPISGHKSVSWYQQVLGQGPQFIFQYYEKEERGRGNFPDRFSARQFPNYSSELNVNALLLGDSALYLCASSLPGPLNSPLHFGNGTRLTVT.